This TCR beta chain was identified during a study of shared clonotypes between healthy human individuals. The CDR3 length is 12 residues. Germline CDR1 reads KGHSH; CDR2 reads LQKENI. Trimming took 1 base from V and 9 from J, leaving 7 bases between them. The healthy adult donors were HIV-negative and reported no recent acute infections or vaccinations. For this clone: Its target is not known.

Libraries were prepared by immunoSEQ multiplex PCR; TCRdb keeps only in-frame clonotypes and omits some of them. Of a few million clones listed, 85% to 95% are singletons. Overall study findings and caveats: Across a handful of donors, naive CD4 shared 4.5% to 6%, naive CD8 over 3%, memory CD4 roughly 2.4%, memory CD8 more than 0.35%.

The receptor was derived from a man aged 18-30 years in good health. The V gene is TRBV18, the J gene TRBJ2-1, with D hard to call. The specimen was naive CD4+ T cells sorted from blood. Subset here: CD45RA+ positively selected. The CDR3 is CASSPQGVEQFF. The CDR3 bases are TGTGCCAGCTCACCACAGGGTGTTGAGCAGTTCTTC.